This passage covers 19 T cell receptor beta chains from one sample sequenced in a study of human T cells and chemical hapten exposure. TCRdb ran MiXCR on the RACE reads and lists one entry per CDR3 protein. The sample lists 300,000 to 450,000 distinct CDR3 sequences, roughly 4.6% seen once, with 2.6% in the top ten. Regarding time point: pre-sensitization, week 0. This sample's treatment: therapeutic diphenylcyclopropenone sensitization with weekly scalp DPC. The source material was whole blood, sampled in connection with sensitization to the hapten diphenylcyclopropenone (DPC). The receptors stem from a woman aged 45 to 65 with alopecia areata. Some clones in this sample may be carry-over from other donors' samples.

Many counts were recorded for this clonotype. The genes are TRBV29-1 and TRBJ2-3, with D possibly being TRBD1 (6 bases). The V and J ends lost 6 bases and 6 bases respectively, with 13 bases between them. Germline lookup yields CDR1 SQVTM and CDR2 ANQGSEA. The CDR3 is 12 residues long. The CDR3 reads CSVRRTGDTQYF. CDR3 coding DNA: TGCAGCGTCCGGAGAACAGGGGATACGCAGTATTTT.

The rearrangement joins TRBV5-1 to TRBJ2-1; 13 nucleotides agree with TRBD2. The CDR3 length is 16 residues. J was trimmed by 10 bases and V by 2 bases; bases with no gene match: 9. The V gene's germline CDR1 is SGHRS and CDR2 YFSETQ. CDR3 sequence: CASSLGTSGANQEQFF. The CDR3, as DNA: TGCGCCAGCAGCTTAGGGACTAGCGGGGCGAATCAGGAGCAGTTCTTC. Full variable domain (outside the CDR3, taken from reference TRBV5-1 and TRBJ2-1): KAGVTQTPRYLIKTRGQQVTLSCSPISGHRSVSWYQQTPGQGLQFLFEYFSETQRNKGNFPGRFSGRQFSNSRSEMNVSTLELGDSALYLCASSLGTSGANQEQFFGPGTRLTVL.

In this sample, this clonotype turned up many times. The chain combines TRBV5-1 with TRBJ2-6, with no clear D. Germline V CDR1 and CDR2: SGHRS, YFSETQ. The length of the CDR3 is 15 residues. The V end was cut by 4 bases, the J end by 0 bases, with 8 bases between. CDR3 loop: CASSPTASGANVLTF. As DNA, the CDR3 is TGCGCCAGCAGCCCTACGGCCTCTGGGGCCAACGTCCTGACTTTC.

This clonotype came up many times. The chain recombines TRBV7-2 with TRBJ2-5; D is unclear. This CDR3 spans 16 amino acids. Looked up from germline, CDR1 is SGHTA and CDR2 is FQGNSA. Deletions cut 6 bases from V and 3 bases from J, with 20 bases between. The CDR3, as DNA: TGTGCCAGCAGTCTAGACGTATTTTTATCCGAAGAGACCCAGTACTTC. Protein: CASSLDVFLSEETQYF.

This chain joins TRBV18 and TRBJ1-5; possible D gene TRBD1, 5 bases. The ends were cut back, 1 base at V and 2 bases at J, with 12 bases in the middle. CDR3 length equals 16 residues. Germline V gives CDR1 KGHSH, CDR2 LQKENI. The CDR3 DNA is TGTGCCAGCTCACCACAAGGGGATAACGGCAATCAGCCCCAGCATTTT. Its translation: CASSPQGDNGNQPQHF.

The chain carries TRBV5-5 and TRBJ2-5; no definite D call. Trimming removed 5 bases at V and 4 bases at J, with 12 bases between. CDR3 size: 13 residues. CDR1 and CDR2 (germline): SGHKS, YYEKEE (reference sequence). The DNA of the CDR3 is TGTGCCAGCAGAACCGCGGCCGGAGAGACCCAGTACTTC. Translated: CASRTAAGETQYF.

The V call is TRBV6-1, the J call TRBJ2-3; 10 nucleotides line up with TRBD2. CDR3 length: 14 amino acids. The V gene's germline CDR1 is MNHNS and CDR2 SASEGT. The V gene end was trimmed by 4 bases and the J gene end by 6 bases; junction bases not matched to a gene: 4. CDR3 nucleotides: TGTGCCAGCAGTGTGGGGACTAGCGCGGATACGCAGTATTTT. Translation: CASSVGTSADTQYF.

This clonotype was counted ten times or more. A read error may account for a junction end that differs from germline. The chain couples TRBV7-9 to TRBJ1-1; D not certain. The CDR3 covers 12 residues. From germline, CDR1 is SEHNR and CDR2 FQNEAQ (reference sequence). The CDR3 reads CASGTLKTEAFF. For the CDR3, the DNA is TGTGCCAGCGGAACATTGAAGACTGAAGCTTTCTTT.

This clonotype has a count of ten or more. The V and J genes are TRBV5-1 and TRBJ2-3, with D perhaps matching TRBD2 (6 bases). The germline gives CDR1 SGHRS, CDR2 YFSETQ. V was clipped by 1 base and J by 3 bases, with 15 bases between them. This CDR3 comprises 16 residues. The CDR3 nucleotides read TGCGCCAGCAGCTTGCAGCAGGGAGGCAAGACAGATACGCAGTATTTT. Its translation is CASSLQQGGKTDTQYF.

This clonotype appeared many times. This chain links TRBV9 with TRBJ2-3; maybe TRBD1 (6 bases). The germline gives CDR1 SGDLS, CDR2 YYNGEE. V was shortened by 4 bases and J by 0 bases, with 12 bases between the two germline ends. There are 15 residues in the CDR3. The CDR3 spells CASSSDRSSTDTQYF. For the CDR3, the DNA is TGTGCCAGCAGCTCGGACAGATCTAGCACAGATACGCAGTATTTT.

This clonotype was observed many times. V and J are TRBV5-1 and TRBJ2-3; 8 positions agree with TRBD2. This CDR3 has 15 residues. The V gene's germline CDR1 is SGHRS and CDR2 YFSETQ. After removal of 5 bases from V and 0 bases from J, the junction contained 5 bases not matched to a gene. CDR3 residues: CASRLAGSSTDTQYF. In DNA, the CDR3 is TGCGCCAGCAGGTTAGCGGGGTCTAGCACAGATACGCAGTATTTT.

Remarks on this clonotype: Just one base apart from a much larger clone, this may be a read error. This chain connects TRBV12-3 or TRBV12-4 to TRBJ2-3; D possibly corresponds to TRBD2 (5 bases). Trimming took 10 bases from V and 2 from J, leaving 22 bases between them. CDR3 length equals 16 residues. CDR3 region: CATRFPAAEYTDTQYF. The CDR3, as DNA: TGTGCCACTCGGTTTCCAGCGGCGGAGTACACAGATACGCAGTATTTT.

V usage is TRBV12-3 or TRBV12-4 and J usage is TRBJ2-1, with D maybe TRBD2 (7 bases). CDR3 length: 15 amino acids. Trimming took 6 bases from V and 9 from J, leaving 21 bases between them. CDR3 amino acids: CASSSYRGADSEQFF. In DNA, the CDR3 is TGTGCCAGCAGCTCATACCGGGGGGCAGACTCTGAGCAGTTCTTC.

This clonotype was observed a few times. The chain carries TRBV11-1 and TRBJ2-4; 10 positions match TRBD2. J was trimmed by 4 bases and V by 3 bases; bases with no gene match: 9. CDR1 and CDR2 (germline): SGHAT, FQDESV (reference sequence). CDR3 length: 17 amino acids. The CDR3 sequence is CASSFVSSGGSKNIQYF. The CDR3 DNA reads as TGTGCCAGCAGCTTCGTGTCTAGCGGGGGATCGAAAAACATTCAGTACTTC.

DNA of the CDR3: TGCAGCGTTGAAGATCGTGGGACCGCAGTGGGGGAGCAGTACTTC. As protein: CSVEDRGTAVGEQYF. This sequence joins TRBV29-1 and TRBJ2-7; the D call may be TRBD1 or TRBD2 (5 bases each). Per germline, CDR1 SQVTM and CDR2 ANQGSEA. Trimming pared 0 bases from V and 7 bases from J, leaving 19 bases between. The CDR3 runs 15 residues.

This clonotype was observed a handful of times. The V call is TRBV3-1, the J call TRBJ1-2; no definite D call. V was cut by 1 base and J by 7 bases, with 13 bases left in between. This CDR3 has 14 residues. CDR1 is LGHDT and CDR2 is YNNKEL in the germline V gene (reference sequence). The CDR3 region has the DNA TGTGCCAGCAGCCAAGTGGTTGGCGGGAGTGGCTACACCTTC. Its translation: CASSQVVGGSGYTF.

There are many counts of this clonotype. The V call is TRBV12-3 or TRBV12-4, the J call TRBJ2-3; D ambiguous. The CDR3 is made up of 15 amino acids. V lost 3 bases and J lost 4, with 14 bases in between. CDR3 loop: CASSLEWEKPDTQYF. CDR3 bases: TGTGCCAGCAGTTTGGAGTGGGAAAAACCAGATACGCAGTATTTT.

In this sample, this clonotype turned up many times. The rearrangement links TRBV28 to TRBJ2-1; D call uncertain. Germline V CDR1 and CDR2: MDHEN, SYDVKM. This CDR3 contains 18 residues. V lost 3 bases, J lost 4 bases, and 22 bases lay in between. CDR3 sequence: CASSFPTQPKPLYNEQFF. The CDR3 coding sequence is TGTGCCAGCAGTTTCCCGACACAACCAAAACCCCTTTACAATGAGCAGTTCTTC. The full variable domain, with the rest looked up from reference TRBV28 and TRBJ2-1, is DVKVTQSSRYLVKRTGEKVFLECVQDMDHENMFWYRQDPGLGLRLIYFSYDVKMKEKGDIPEGYSVSREKKERFSLILESASTNQTSMYLCASSFPTQPKPLYNEQFFGPGTRLTVL.

This clonotype was recorded a few times. V and J are TRBV18 and TRBJ2-3; D gene unclear. This CDR3 contains 19 residues. Between the trimmed V and J ends, which lost 3 bases and 0 bases, there was a span of 22 bases. CDR1 is KGHSH, CDR2 LQKENI, per germline. Here the CDR3 reads CASSPGRKDLSRSTDTQYF. CDR3 coding DNA: TGTGCCAGCTCACCGGGTAGGAAAGACCTCTCCAGGAGCACAGATACGCAGTATTTT.